These 10 T cell receptor beta chains were sequenced from one sample in a study of CD8+CD57+ T cells in acquired aplastic anemia. Genomic DNA templated the TCR beta VDJ and CDR3 profiling. TCRdb fed the reads into MiXCR, producing one record per CDR3 protein. The repertoire consists of roughly 300,000 distinct CDR3 sequences, with roughly half occurring once and the leading ten covering less than 10%. The sequencing sample was made of sorted CD4+, CD8+, or CD8+CD57+ T cells (not recorded which) from PBMCs. The receptors here all came from a human donor with severe aplastic anemia or a healthy control (not recorded which).

This clonotype has more than one count but fewer than ten. The genes are TRBV7-9 and TRBJ2-5; TRBD2 aligns across 14 bases. The CDR3 loop spans 16 amino acids. The germline CDR1 and CDR2 sequences are SEHNR and FQNEAQ (reference sequence). V lost 5 bases, J lost 4 bases, and 6 bases stayed unmatched. The chain's CDR3 is CASSTGLAGGGETQYF. CDR3 sequence (DNA): TGTGCCAGCAGCACCGGACTAGCGGGGGGAGGAGAGACCCAGTACTTC.

This clonotype was recorded at least ten times. The rearrangement joins TRBV7-6 to TRBJ1-5; 10 bases align to TRBD1. The germline gives CDR1 SGHVS, CDR2 FNYEAQ. V lost 6 bases to trimming and J lost 5 bases; unmatched junction nucleotides: 7. The CDR3 is 15 amino acids. This CDR3 reads CASSSGTGADQPQHF. CDR3 coding DNA: TGTGCCAGCAGTTCAGGGACAGGGGCGGATCAGCCCCAGCATTTT.

The table lists this clonotype with a few counts. This chain links TRBV15 with TRBJ1-1, with D possibly being TRBD1 (5 bases). The V end lost 5 bases, the J end lost 0 bases, and 7 bases lay between the germline ends. This CDR3 spans 13 amino acids. Germline assignment: CDR1 LNHNV and CDR2 YYDKDF (reference sequence). CDR3 DNA: TGTGCCACCAGCCTGGGGGTGAACACTGAAGCTTTCTTT. As protein: CATSLGVNTEAFF.

Comment on this clonotype: This may be a read error: a much more frequent sequence differs by one nucleotide. The chain has TRBV4-1 and TRBJ1-4; D is uncertain. The CDR3 runs 17 residues. Germline V gene lookup returns CDR1 MGHRA and CDR2 YSYEKL. The CDR3 reads CASSQDPRAGYYEKLLF. The DNA for the CDR3 is TGCGCCAGCAGCCAAGATCCTCGGGCAGGCTACTATGAAAAACTGCTTTTT.

This clonotype has only a few counts. The chain employs TRBV10-3 and TRBJ2-7; D is ambiguous. Between the trimmed V and J ends, which lost 2 bases and 2 bases, there was a span of 10 bases. Germline assignment: CDR1 ENHRY and CDR2 SYGVKD. CDR3 size: 14 residues. CDR3 protein: CAISEESAPYEQYF. As DNA, the CDR3 is TGTGCCATCAGTGAGGAGTCAGCTCCCTACGAGCAGTACTTC.

This clonotype was recorded many times. The V call is TRBV19, the J call TRBJ2-7; perhaps TRBD2 as D (6 bases). The CDR3 totals 15 residues. V was trimmed by 5 bases and J by 1 base, leaving 15 bases between them. Germline-derived CDR1 and CDR2 are LNHDA and SQIVND (reference sequence). The CDR3 sequence is CASSSRLEASYEQYF. The CDR3 region has the DNA TGTGCCAGTAGTTCGAGACTAGAAGCATCCTACGAGCAGTACTTC. The full variable domain, completed using reference TRBV19 and TRBJ2-7, is DGGITQSPKYLFRKEGQNVTLSCEQNLNHDAMYWYRQDPGQGLRLIYYSQIVNDFQKGDIAEGYSVSREKKESFPLTVTSAQKNPTAFYLCASSSRLEASYEQYFGPGTRLTVT.

The chain uses TRBV19 and TRBJ1-1; D gene uncertain. The germline V gene has CDR1 LNHDA and CDR2 SQIVND (reference sequence). The CDR3 has 13 residues. V was clipped by 3 bases and J by 1 base, with 6 bases between them. The CDR3 loop is CASSIAKNTEAFF. CDR3 sequence (DNA): TGTGCCAGTAGTATCGCCAAGAACACTGAAGCTTTCTTT. Filled out from reference TRBV19 and TRBJ1-1, the complete variable domain reads DGGITQSPKYLFRKEGQNVTLSCEQNLNHDAMYWYRQDPGQGLRLIYYSQIVNDFQKGDIAEGYSVSREKKESFPLTVTSAQKNPTAFYLCASSIAKNTEAFFGQGTRLTVV.

The V and J genes are TRBV10-3 and TRBJ2-1; D gene ambiguous. Germline lookup yields CDR1 ENHRY and CDR2 SYGVKD. V was pared by 4 bases and J by 12 bases, with 22 bases between. The CDR3 totals 15 residues. DNA of the CDR3: TGTGCCATCAGTGGAGGCCTCTCGAACTCAGATACGCAGTTCTTC. Amino acids: CAISGGLSNSDTQFF.

CDR3 sequence reads: CASSPRGANTGELFF. For the CDR3, the DNA is TGTGCCAGCAGCCCAAGGGGGGCGAACACCGGGGAGCTGTTTTTT. The chain recombines TRBV7-3 with TRBJ2-2, with D perhaps TRBD1 or TRBD2 (6 bases each). CDR1 and CDR2 from the germline V gene are SGHTA and FQGTGA. Trimming removed 5 bases from V and 0 bases from J, with 10 bases in between. The CDR3 spans 15 residues.

In its sample, this clonotype was seen many times. The V call is TRBV9, the J call TRBJ2-1, with TRBD2 matching over 14 bases. The V segment lost 3 bases and the J segment 10 bases; nucleotides outside the gene matches: 12. In germline, CDR1 is SGDLS, CDR2 YYNGEE. The CDR3 has 17 residues. The CDR3 protein is CASSGTTSGGALGEQFF. In DNA form, the CDR3 reads TGTGCCAGCAGCGGGACGACTAGCGGGGGGGCCTTGGGAGAGCAGTTCTTC.